This T cell receptor beta chain was captured in a study of beta chain features in type 1 diabetes. This clone was counted only a few times. Its antigen is as yet unknown. Sorting that relied on CD45RO/CCR7/CD25/CD127/CD95/CD27 yielded CD4+ naive, central memory, regulatory and stem cell-like memory cells. Study-level findings and limits: The naive, central memory and Treg TCRB repertoires of patients appeared to be more similar to one another than those of healthy donors. The study found fewer insertions and more deletions at VDJ junctions in type 1 diabetes patients.

cDNA synthesis used the whole RNA isolate, giving expressed TCRB sequences. Sequencing used immunoSEQ multiplex PCR; TCRdb keeps in-frame clones, though not all of them. Of about 340,000 clones in the sample, around 7.6% were seen once. The material sequenced was central memory CD4+ T cells from blood. The receptor was derived from a woman aged 18-29 years in good health.

CDR3 residues: CASSLDPGQGFHTQYF. The CDR3 DNA follows: TGTGCCAGCAGCTTAGATCCGGGACAGGGATTTCATACGCAGTATTTT. The chain has TRBV11-2 and TRBJ2-3; TRBD1 matches at 9 bases. The CDR3 has 16 amino acids. J gave up 7 bases and V 0 bases, and 8 bases lay outside the gene matches. From germline, CDR1 is SGHAT and CDR2 FQNNGV.